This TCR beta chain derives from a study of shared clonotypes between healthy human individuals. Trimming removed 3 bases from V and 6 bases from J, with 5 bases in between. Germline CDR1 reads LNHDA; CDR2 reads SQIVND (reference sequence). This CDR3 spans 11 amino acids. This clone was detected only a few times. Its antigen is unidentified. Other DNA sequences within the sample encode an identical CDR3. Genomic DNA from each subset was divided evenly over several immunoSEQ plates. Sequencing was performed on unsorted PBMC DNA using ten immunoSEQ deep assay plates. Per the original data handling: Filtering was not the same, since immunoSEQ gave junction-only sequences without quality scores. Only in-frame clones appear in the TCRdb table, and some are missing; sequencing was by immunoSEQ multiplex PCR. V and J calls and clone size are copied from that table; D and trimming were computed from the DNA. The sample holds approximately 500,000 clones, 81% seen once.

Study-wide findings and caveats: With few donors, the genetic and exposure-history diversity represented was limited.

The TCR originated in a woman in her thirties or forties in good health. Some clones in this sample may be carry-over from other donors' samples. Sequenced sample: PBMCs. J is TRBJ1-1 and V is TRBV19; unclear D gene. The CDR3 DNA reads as TGTGCCAGTAGTATGGTCTCTGAAGCTTTCTTT. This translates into CASSMVSEAFF.